This TCR beta chain appears in the sequencing data of a study of T cells in Graves' hyperthyroidism and ophthalmopathy. Whole-study context: Peripheral blood was acquired at first diagnosis, ahead of any therapy whatsoever.

In this sample, this clonotype turned up many times. This CDR3 contains 14 residues. After removal of 2 bases from V and 5 bases from J, the junction contained 3 bases not matched to a gene. The germline gives CDR1 MGHRA, CDR2 YSYEKL. A lack of ophthalmopathy progression within 18 months defined stable Graves' hyperthyroidism. From RNA transcripts, TCR beta CDR3 regions were amplified. Carried out on the TCR CDR3, a first-round RT-PCR used the HTBI primer set. MiXCR, applied by TCRdb to the multiplex PCR reads, yields one record per CDR3 protein. The sample has some 180,000 distinct CDR3 sequences, over 15% seen once.

Sample: blood. J is TRBJ2-7 and V is TRBV4-1; 10 positions agree with TRBD2. The clonotype originates from a woman in her 50s with Graves' hyperthyroidism. CDR3 region: CASSQTGLADEQYF. The CDR3 DNA follows: TGCGCCAGCAGCCAAACCGGACTAGCGGACGAGCAGTACTTC.